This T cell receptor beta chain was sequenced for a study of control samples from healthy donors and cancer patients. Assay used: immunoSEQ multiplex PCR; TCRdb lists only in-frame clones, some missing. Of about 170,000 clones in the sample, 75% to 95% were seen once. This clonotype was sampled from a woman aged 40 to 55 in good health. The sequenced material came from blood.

The CDR3 sequence: CASSIYGTGSNYGYTF. In nucleotides, the CDR3 is TGTGCCAGTAGTATTTACGGGACAGGGAGTAACTATGGCTACACCTTC. The chain is built from TRBV19 and TRBJ1-2; 9 bases fit TRBD1. The V gene end was trimmed by 3 bases and the J gene end by 1 base; junction bases not matched to a gene: 6. In germline, CDR1 is LNHDA, CDR2 SQIVND (reference sequence). This CDR3 region has 16 residues.